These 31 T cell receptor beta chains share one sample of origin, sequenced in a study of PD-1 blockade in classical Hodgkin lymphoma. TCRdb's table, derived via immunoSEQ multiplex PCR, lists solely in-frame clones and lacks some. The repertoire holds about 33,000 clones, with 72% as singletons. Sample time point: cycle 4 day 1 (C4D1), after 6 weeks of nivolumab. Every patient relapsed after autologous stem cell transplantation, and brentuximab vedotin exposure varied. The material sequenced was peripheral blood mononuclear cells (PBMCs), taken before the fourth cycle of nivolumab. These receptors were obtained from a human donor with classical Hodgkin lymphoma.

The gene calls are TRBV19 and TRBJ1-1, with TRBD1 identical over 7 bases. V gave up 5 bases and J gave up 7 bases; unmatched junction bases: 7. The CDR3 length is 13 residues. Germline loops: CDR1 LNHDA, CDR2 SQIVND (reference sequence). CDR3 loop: CASSLNRGNEAFF. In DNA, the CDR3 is TGTGCCAGTAGTCTTAACAGGGGTAATGAAGCTTTCTTT.

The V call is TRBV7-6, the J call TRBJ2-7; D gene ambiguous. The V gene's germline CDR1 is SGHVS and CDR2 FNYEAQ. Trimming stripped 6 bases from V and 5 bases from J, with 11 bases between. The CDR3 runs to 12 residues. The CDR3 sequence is CASSSDGNEQYF. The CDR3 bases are TGTGCCAGCAGTTCAGACGGTAACGAGCAGTACTTC.

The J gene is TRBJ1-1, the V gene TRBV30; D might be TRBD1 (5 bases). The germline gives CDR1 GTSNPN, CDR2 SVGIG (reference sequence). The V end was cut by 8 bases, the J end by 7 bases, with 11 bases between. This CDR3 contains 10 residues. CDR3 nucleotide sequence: TGTGCCGGGCGGGGGGTTGAAGCTTTCTTT. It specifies CAGRGVEAFF.

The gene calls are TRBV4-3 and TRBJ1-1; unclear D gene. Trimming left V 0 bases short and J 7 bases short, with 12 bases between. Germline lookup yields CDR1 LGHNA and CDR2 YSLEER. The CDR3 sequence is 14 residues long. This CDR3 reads CASSQEMDSSEAFF. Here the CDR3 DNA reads TGCGCCAGCAGCCAAGAGATGGACTCTAGTGAAGCTTTCTTT.

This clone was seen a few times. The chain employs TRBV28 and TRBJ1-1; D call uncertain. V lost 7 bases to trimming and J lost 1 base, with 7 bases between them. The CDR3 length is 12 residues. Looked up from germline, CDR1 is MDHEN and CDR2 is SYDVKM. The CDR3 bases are TGTGCCAGCACCCTCGGGAACACTGAAGCTTTCTTT. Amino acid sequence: CASTLGNTEAFF.

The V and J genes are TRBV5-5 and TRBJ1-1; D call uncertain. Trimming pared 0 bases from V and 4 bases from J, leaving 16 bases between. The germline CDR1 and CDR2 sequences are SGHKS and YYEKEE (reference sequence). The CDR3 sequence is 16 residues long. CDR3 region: CASSLGYGNWGTEAFF. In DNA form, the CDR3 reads TGTGCCAGCAGCTTGGGATATGGGAACTGGGGCACTGAAGCTTTCTTT.

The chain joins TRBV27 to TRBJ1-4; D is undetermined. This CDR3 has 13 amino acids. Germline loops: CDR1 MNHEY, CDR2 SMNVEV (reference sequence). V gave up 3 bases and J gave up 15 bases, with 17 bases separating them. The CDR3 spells CASSFSTSHSMFF. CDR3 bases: TGTGCCAGCAGTTTTTCGACTTCACACTCGATGTTTTTT.

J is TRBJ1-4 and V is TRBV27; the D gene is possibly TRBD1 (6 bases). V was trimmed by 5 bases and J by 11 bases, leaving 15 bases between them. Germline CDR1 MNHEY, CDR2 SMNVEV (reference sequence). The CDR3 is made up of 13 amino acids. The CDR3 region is CASSLQGVQKLFF. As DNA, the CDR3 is TGTGCCAGCAGTCTACAGGGAGTTCAGAAACTGTTTTTT.

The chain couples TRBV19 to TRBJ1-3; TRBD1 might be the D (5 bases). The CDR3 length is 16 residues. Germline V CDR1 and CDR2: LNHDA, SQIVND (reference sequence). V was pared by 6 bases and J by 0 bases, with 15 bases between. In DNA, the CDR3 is TGTGCCAGTAGCCCGGAGACAGCACGCTCTGGAAACACCATATATTTT. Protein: CASSPETARSGNTIYF.

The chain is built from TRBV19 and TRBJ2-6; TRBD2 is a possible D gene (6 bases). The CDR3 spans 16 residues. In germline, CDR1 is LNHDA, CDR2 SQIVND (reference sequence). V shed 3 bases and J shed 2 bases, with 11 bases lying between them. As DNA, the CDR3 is TGTGCCAGTAGTATTGGCGGGGCGGCTGGGGCCAACGTCCTGACTTTC. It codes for CASSIGGAAGANVLTF.

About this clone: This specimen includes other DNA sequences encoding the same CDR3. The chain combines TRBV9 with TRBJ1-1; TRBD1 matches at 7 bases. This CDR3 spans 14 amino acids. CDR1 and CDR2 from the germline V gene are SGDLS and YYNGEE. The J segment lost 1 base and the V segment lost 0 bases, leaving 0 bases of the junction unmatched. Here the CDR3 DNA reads TGTGCCAGCAGCGTAGGGACAGGGAACACTGAAGCTTTCTTT. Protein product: CASSVGTGNTEAFF.

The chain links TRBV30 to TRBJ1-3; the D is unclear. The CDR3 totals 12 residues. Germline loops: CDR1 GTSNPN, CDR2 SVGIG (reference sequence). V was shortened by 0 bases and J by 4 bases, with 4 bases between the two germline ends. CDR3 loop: CAWSVVGNTIYF. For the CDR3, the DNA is TGTGCCTGGAGTGTAGTCGGAAACACCATATATTTT. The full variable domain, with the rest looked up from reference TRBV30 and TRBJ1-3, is SQTIHQWPATLVQPVGSPLSLECTVEGTSNPNLYWYRQAAGRGLQLLFYSVGIGQISSEVPQNLSASRPQDRQFILSSKKLLLSDSGFYLCAWSVVGNTIYFGEGSWLTVV.

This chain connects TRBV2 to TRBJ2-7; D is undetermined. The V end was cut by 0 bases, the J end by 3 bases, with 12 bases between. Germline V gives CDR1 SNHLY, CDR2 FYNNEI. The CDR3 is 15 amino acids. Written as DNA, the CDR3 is TGTGCCAGCAGTGAAGCGCTTCGGGCAGTCTACGAGCAGTACTTC. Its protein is CASSEALRAVYEQYF.

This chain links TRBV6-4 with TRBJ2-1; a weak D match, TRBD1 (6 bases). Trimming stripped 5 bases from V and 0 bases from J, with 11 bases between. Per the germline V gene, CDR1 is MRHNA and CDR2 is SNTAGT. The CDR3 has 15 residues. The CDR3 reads CASSSGTTSYNEQFF. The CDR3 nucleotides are TGTGCCAGCAGTTCCGGGACAACCTCCTACAATGAGCAGTTCTTC.

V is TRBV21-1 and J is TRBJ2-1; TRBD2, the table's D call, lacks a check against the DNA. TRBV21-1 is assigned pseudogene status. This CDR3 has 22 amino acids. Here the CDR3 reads CASSKPLGGTSGGRRSYNEQFF. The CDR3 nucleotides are TGTGCCAGCAGCAAACCTCTTGGGGGGACTAGCGGGGGCCGTCGTTCCTACAATGAGCAGTTCTTC.

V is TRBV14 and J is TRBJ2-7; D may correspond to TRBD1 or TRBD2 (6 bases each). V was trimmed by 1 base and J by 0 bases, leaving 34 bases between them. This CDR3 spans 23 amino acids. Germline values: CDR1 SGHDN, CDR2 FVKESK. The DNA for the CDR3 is TGTGCCAGCAGCCAAGGCTGGATGCAGGGGCCGGAAACTATAGCGGAGATCTCCTACGAGCAGTACTTC. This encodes CASSQGWMQGPETIAEISYEQYF. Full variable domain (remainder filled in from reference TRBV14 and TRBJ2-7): EAGVTQFPSHSVIEKGQTVTLRCDPISGHDNLYWYRRVMGKEIKFLLHFVKESKQDESGMPNNRFLAERTGGTYSTLKVQPAELEDSGVYFCASSQGWMQGPETIAEISYEQYFGPGTRLTVT.

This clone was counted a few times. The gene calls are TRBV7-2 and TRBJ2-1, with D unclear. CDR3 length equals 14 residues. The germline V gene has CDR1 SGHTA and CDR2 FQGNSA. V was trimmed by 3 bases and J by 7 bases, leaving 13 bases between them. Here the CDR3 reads CASSFISFGNEQFF. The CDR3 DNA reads TGTGCCAGCAGCTTTATTTCTTTCGGGAATGAGCAGTTCTTC.

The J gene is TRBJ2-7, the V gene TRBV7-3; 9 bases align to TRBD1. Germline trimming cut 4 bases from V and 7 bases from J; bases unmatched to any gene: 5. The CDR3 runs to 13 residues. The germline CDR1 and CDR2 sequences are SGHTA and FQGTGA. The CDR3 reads CASSSDRGGEQYF. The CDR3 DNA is TGTGCCAGCAGCTCGGACAGGGGCGGGGAGCAGTACTTC.

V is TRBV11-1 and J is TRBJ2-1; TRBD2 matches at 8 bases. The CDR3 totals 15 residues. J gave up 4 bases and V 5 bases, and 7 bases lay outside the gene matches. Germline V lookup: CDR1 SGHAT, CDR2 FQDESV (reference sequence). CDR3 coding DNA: TGTGCCAGCAGCGCAGGGACTAGAGATTACAATGAGCAGTTCTTC. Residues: CASSAGTRDYNEQFF. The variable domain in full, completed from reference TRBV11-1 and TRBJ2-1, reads EAEVAQSPRYKITEKSQAVAFWCDPISGHATLYWYRQILGQGPELLVQFQDESVVDDSQLPKDRFSAERLKGVDSTLKIQPAELGDSAMYLCASSAGTRDYNEQFFGPGTRLTVL.

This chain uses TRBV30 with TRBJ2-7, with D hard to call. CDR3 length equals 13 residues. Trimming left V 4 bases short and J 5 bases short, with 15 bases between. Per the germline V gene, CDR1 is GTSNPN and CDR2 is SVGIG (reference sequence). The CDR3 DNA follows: TGTGCCTGGAATTCAGTACCCCTGAACGAGCAGTACTTC. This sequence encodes CAWNSVPLNEQYF.

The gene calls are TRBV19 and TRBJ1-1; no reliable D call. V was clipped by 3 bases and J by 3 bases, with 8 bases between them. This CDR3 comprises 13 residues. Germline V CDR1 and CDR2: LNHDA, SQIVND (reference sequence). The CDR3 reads CASSIYGHTEAFF. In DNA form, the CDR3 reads TGTGCCAGTAGTATTTACGGACACACTGAAGCTTTCTTT.

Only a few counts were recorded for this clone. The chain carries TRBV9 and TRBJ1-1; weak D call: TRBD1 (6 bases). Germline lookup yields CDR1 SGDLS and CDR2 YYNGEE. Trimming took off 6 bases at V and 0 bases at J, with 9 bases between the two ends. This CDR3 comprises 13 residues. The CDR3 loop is CASTRDMNTEAFF. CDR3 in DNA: TGTGCCAGCACCAGGGACATGAACACTGAAGCTTTCTTT. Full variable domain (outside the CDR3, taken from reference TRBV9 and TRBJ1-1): DSGVTQTPKHLITATGQRVTLRCSPRSGDLSVYWYQQSLDQGLQFLIQYYNGEERAKGNILERFSAQQFPDLHSELNLSSLELGDSALYFCASTRDMNTEAFFGQGTRLTVV.

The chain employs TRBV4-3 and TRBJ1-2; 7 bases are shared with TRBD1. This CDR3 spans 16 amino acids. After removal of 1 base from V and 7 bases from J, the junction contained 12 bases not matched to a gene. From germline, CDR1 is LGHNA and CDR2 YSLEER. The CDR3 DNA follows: TGCGCCAGCAGCCAAGGTATTCGGCCAGGGGGACGTGGCTACACCTTC. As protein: CASSQGIRPGGRGYTF.

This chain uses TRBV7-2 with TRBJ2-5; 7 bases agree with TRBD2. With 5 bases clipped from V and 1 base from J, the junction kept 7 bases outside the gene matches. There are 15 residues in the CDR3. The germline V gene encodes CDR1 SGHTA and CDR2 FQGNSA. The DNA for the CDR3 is TGTGCCAGCAGCATGGGGCTAGCGGCCCAAGAGACCCAGTACTTC. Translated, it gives CASSMGLAAQETQYF.

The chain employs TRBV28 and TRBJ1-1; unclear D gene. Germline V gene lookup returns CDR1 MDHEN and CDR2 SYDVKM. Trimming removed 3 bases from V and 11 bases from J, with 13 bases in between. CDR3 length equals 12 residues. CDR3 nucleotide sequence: TGTGCCAGCAGTTTGCTACGCGACGGGGCTTTCTTT. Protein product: CASSLLRDGAFF. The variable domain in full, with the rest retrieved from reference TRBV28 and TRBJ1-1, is DVKVTQSSRYLVKRTGEKVFLECVQDMDHENMFWYRQDPGLGLRLIYFSYDVKMKEKGDIPEGYSVSREKKERFSLILESASTNQTSMYLCASSLLRDGAFFGQGTRLTVV.

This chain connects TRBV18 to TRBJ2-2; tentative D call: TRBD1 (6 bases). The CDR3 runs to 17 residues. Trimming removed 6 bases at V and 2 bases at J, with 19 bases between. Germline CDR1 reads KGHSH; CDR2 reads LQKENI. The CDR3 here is CASSQKQGASNTGELFF. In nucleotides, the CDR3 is TGTGCCAGCTCCCAAAAACAGGGTGCTTCAAACACCGGGGAGCTGTTTTTT.

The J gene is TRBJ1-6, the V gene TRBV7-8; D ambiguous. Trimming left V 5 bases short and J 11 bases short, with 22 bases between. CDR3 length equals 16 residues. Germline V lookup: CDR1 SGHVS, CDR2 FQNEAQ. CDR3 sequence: CASSREDPHSGTPLHF. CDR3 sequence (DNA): TGTGCCAGCAGCCGAGAAGATCCCCATTCTGGGACACCCCTCCACTTT.

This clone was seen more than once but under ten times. In DNA form, the CDR3 reads TGTGCCAGCGTAGGCGGACTAGCGGGAGGGTGGGAGACCCAGTACTTC. Translating it yields CASVGGLAGGWETQYF. The chain employs TRBV2 and TRBJ2-5, with TRBD2 identical over 15 bases. With V trimmed by 8 bases and J by 5 bases, 9 bases remained unmatched. Germline loops: CDR1 SNHLY, CDR2 FYNNEI. This CDR3 spans 16 amino acids.

As DNA, the CDR3 is TGTGCTAGTGGTCCCTGGGACAGGAAGTACGAGCAGTACTTC. Encoded protein: CASGPWDRKYEQYF. V is TRBV12-5 and J is TRBJ2-7, with TRBD1 identical over 8 bases. Trimming removed 5 bases from V and 4 bases from J; junction bases left unmatched: 7. Per the germline V gene, CDR1 is LGHNT and CDR2 is FRNRAP. This CDR3 spans 14 amino acids.

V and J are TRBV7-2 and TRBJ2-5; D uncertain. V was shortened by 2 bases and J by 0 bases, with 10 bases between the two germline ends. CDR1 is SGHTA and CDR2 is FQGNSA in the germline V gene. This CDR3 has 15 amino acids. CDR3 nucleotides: TGTGCCAGCAGCTTATGCTCAAAGTACCAAGAGACCCAGTACTTC. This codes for CASSLCSKYQETQYF.

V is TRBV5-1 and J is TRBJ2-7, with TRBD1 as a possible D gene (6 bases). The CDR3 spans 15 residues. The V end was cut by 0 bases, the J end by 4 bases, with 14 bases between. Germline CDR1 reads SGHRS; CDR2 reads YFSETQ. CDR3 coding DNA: TGCGCCAGCAGCTTGGATGGGACAACTTTGTACGAGCAGTACTTC. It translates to CASSLDGTTLYEQYF.